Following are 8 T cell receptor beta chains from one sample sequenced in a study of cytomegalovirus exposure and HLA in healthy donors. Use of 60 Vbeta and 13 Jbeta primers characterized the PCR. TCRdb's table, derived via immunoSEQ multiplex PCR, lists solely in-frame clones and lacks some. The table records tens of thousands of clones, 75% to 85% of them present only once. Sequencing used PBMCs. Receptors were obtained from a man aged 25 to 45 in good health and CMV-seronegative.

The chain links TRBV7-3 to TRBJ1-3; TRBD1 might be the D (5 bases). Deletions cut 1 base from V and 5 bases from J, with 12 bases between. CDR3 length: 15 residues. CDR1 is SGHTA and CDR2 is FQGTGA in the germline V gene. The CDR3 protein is CASSLNAGPRNTIYF. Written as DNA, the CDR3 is TGTGCCAGCAGCTTAAACGCAGGGCCGAGAAACACCATATATTTT.

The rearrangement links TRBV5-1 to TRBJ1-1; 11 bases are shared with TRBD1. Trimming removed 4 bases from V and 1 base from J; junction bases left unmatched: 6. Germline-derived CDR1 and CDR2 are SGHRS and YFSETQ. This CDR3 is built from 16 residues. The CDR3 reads CASSPRTGGQNTEAFF. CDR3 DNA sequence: TGCGCCAGCAGCCCCAGGACAGGGGGCCAGAACACTGAAGCTTTCTTT.

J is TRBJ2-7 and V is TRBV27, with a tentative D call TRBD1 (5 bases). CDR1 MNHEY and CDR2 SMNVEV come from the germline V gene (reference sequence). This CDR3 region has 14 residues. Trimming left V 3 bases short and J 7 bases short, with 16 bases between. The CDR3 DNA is TGTGCCAGCAGTTTTGCTCAGGGTGGGTATGAGCAGTACTTC. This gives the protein CASSFAQGGYEQYF.

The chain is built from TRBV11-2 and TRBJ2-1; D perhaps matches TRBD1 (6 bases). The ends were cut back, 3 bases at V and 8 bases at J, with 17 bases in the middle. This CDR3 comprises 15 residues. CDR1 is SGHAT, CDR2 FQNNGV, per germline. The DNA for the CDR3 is TGTGCCAGCAGCTTGTATGGGACAACCGGGGATGAGCAGTTCTTC. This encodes CASSLYGTTGDEQFF.

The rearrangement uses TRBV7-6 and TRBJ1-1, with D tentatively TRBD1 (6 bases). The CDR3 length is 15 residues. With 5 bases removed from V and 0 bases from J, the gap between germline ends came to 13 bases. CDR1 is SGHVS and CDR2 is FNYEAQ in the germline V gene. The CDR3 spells CASSHQQGLNTEAFF. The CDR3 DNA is TGTGCCAGCAGCCACCAACAGGGTCTGAACACTGAAGCTTTCTTT.

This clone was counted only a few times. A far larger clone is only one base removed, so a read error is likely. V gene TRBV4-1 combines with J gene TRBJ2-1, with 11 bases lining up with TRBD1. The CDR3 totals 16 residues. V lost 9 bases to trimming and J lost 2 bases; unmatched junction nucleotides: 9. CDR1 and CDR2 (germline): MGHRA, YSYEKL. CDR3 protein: CASEPGQGVTYNEQFF. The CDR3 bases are TGCGCCAGTGAACCGGGACAGGGGGTAACCTACAATGAGCAGTTCTTC.

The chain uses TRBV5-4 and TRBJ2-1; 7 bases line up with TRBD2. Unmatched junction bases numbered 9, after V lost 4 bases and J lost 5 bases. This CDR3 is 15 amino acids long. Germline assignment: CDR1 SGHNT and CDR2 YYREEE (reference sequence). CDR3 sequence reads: CASSPGGGTHNEQFF. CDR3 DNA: TGTGCCAGCAGCCCCGGGGGAGGGACTCACAATGAGCAGTTCTTC. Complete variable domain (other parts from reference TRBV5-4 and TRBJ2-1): ETGVTQSPTHLIKTRGQQVTLRCSSQSGHNTVSWYQQALGQGPQFIFQYYREEENGRGNFPPRFSGLQFPNYSSELNVNALELDDSALYLCASSPGGGTHNEQFFGPGTRLTVL.

CDR3 sequence (DNA): TGTGCCAGCAGCGTAGTTGGAGGGTTTGGAACTGAAGCTTTCTTT. Its translation: CASSVVGGFGTEAFF. The chain links TRBV9 to TRBJ1-1; no firm D call. V lost 0 bases and J 5 bases, leaving 14 bases between the germline ends. CDR3 size: 15 residues. Germline V gene lookup returns CDR1 SGDLS and CDR2 YYNGEE. Together with reference TRBV9 and TRBJ1-1, the CDR3 gives the full variable domain: DSGVTQTPKHLITATGQRVTLRCSPRSGDLSVYWYQQSLDQGLQFLIQYYNGEERAKGNILERFSAQQFPDLHSELNLSSLELGDSALYFCASSVVGGFGTEAFFGQGTRLTVV.